Below are 29 T cell receptor beta chains sequenced from a single sample in a study of T cell repertoires in cytomegalovirus infection. TCRdb reprocessed the reads via MiXCR and lists one record per CDR3 protein. The table shows some 350,000 distinct CDR3 sequences, with 15% to 20% occurring only once. The sequenced sample consisted of PBMCs. The source is a human donor in good health (CMV status not recorded). Some clones in this sample may be carry-over from other donors' samples.

This clonotype was seen repeatedly, ten times or more. The chain employs TRBV11-1 and TRBJ2-3; D is tentatively TRBD1 or TRBD2 (5 bases each). Germline V CDR1 and CDR2: SGHAT, FQDESV (reference sequence). The CDR3 runs to 15 residues. V was trimmed by 8 bases and J by 2 bases, leaving 17 bases between them. CDR3 sequence: CASGPRDQNTDTQYF. In DNA form, the CDR3 reads TGTGCCAGCGGACCCCGGGACCAAAACACAGATACGCAGTATTTT.

This chain connects TRBV10-3 to TRBJ2-2, with 10 nucleotides matching TRBD2. CDR1 ENHRY and CDR2 SYGVKD come from the germline V gene. V dropped 8 bases and J dropped 4; count of bases not matched to a gene: 10. The CDR3 length is 16 residues. CDR3 residues: CAIGQREGLITGELFF. The CDR3, as DNA: TGTGCCATCGGACAGCGGGAGGGCCTGATCACCGGGGAGCTGTTTTTT.

At least ten counts were recorded for this clonotype. The chain has TRBV7-2 and TRBJ1-2, with D unclear. Germline CDR1 and CDR2: SGHTA and FQGNSA. Trimming shortened V by 2 bases and J by 8 bases, and 12 bases separated the two germline ends. This CDR3 has 13 residues. The CDR3 DNA reads TGTGCCAGCAGCTTATCCGGGCTCCGGGGCTACACCTTC. This encodes CASSLSGLRGYTF.

The chain joins TRBV7-2 to TRBJ2-7, with D maybe TRBD2 (5 bases). Between the trimmed V and J ends, which lost 2 bases and 6 bases, there was a span of 8 bases. The germline V gene encodes CDR1 SGHTA and CDR2 FQGNSA. CDR3 length equals 12 residues. The CDR3 here is CASSLLSGEQYF. The CDR3 DNA reads TGTGCCAGCAGCTTACTCAGCGGCGAGCAGTACTTC.

This clonotype has ten or more counts. The rearrangement uses TRBV6-1 and TRBJ2-6; no firm D call. V was pared by 5 bases and J by 0 bases, with 8 bases between. The CDR3 runs 15 residues. CDR1 MNHNS and CDR2 SASEGT come from the germline V gene. The CDR3 sequence: CASSYGSSGANVLTF. CDR3 DNA: TGTGCCAGCAGTTATGGATCCTCTGGGGCCAACGTCCTGACTTTC.

This chain links TRBV12-3 or TRBV12-4 with TRBJ2-2, with D possibly being TRBD1 (5 bases). This CDR3 is built from 13 residues. The germline V and J ends were trimmed by 6 bases and 3 bases, with 8 bases remaining between them. This CDR3 reads CASRGLHTGELFF. CDR3 nucleotide sequence: TGTGCCAGCAGGGGGCTCCACACCGGGGAGCTGTTTTTT.

A single count supports this clonotype. The genes are TRBV9 and TRBJ2-5; 13 nucleotides line up with TRBD2. The CDR3 is 18 amino acids. Germline CDR1 reads SGDLS; CDR2 reads YYNGEE. The trim removed 3 bases at V and 0 bases at J, leaving 8 bases unmatched. CDR3: CASSERTSGRTNQETQYF. In nucleotides, the CDR3 is TGTGCCAGCAGCGAGAGGACTAGCGGGAGAACCAACCAAGAGACCCAGTACTTC.

This sequence joins TRBV28 and TRBJ2-3, with TRBD2 identical over 7 bases. The CDR3 is 14 residues long. Germline CDR1 reads MDHEN; CDR2 reads SYDVKM. V gave up 7 bases and J gave up 2 bases; unmatched junction bases: 6. The CDR3 DNA reads as TGTGCCAGCATTGGGGGGGGACTCACAGATACGCAGTATTTT. It translates to CASIGGGLTDTQYF.

This clonotype was seen more than once but under ten times. J is TRBJ1-2 and V is TRBV7-6; D unclear. V was cut by 6 bases and J by 4 bases, with 12 bases left in between. The CDR3 has 13 residues. Germline assignment: CDR1 SGHVS and CDR2 FNYEAQ. CDR3 in DNA: TGTGCCAGCAGTAACTCTCTGTCCTATGGCTACACCTTC. Its translation: CASSNSLSYGYTF.

This clonotype has only a few counts. The chain links TRBV7-9 to TRBJ2-1; D is unclear. The CDR3 is made up of 14 amino acids. Trimming removed 5 bases at V and 8 bases at J, with 16 bases between. The germline gives CDR1 SEHNR, CDR2 FQNEAQ (reference sequence). The CDR3, as DNA: TGTGCCAGCAGCATTGGGATGTCCCGAGATGAGCAGTTCTTC. Translating it yields CASSIGMSRDEQFF.

This chain uses TRBV11-2 with TRBJ2-1, with 13 positions matching TRBD2. V lost 4 bases to trimming and J lost 9 bases; unmatched junction nucleotides: 9. This CDR3 contains 16 residues. Germline V gene sequence: CDR1 SGHAT, CDR2 FQNNGV. CDR3 bases: TGTGCCAGCAGCTCCTTACTAGCGGGAGGGGTCGGTGAGCAGTTCTTC. This sequence encodes CASSSLLAGGVGEQFF.

The chain links TRBV7-6 to TRBJ2-2; D possibly corresponds to TRBD1 (6 bases). The germline CDR1 and CDR2 sequences are SGHVS and FNYEAQ. The V end was cut by 6 bases, the J end by 4 bases, with 21 bases between. The CDR3 is 17 residues long. CDR3 in DNA: TGTGCCAGCAGGCTTGGGCCCAGGGGCCGCGGCACCGGGGAGCTGTTTTTT. It specifies CASRLGPRGRGTGELFF.

The chain has TRBV6-1 and TRBJ2-1; D is perhaps TRBD1 (6 bases). There are 13 residues in the CDR3. V gave up 9 bases and J gave up 7 bases, with 16 bases separating them. Germline CDR1 and CDR2: MNHNS and SASEGT. The CDR3 DNA follows: TGTGCCAGGGCGGGCAGGGGCCTTAATGAGCAGTTCTTC. Encoded protein: CARAGRGLNEQFF.

This clonotype was detected only a few times. CDR3 in amino acids: CASSYEFSRQGGDEKLFF. The CDR3 nucleotides are TGTGCCAGCAGTTACGAGTTTTCCCGACAGGGAGGAGATGAAAAACTGTTTTTT. The V call is TRBV6-5, the J call TRBJ1-4, with 7 nucleotides matching TRBD1. CDR3 length: 18 residues. CDR1 and CDR2 (germline): MNHEY, SVGAGI. J gave up 6 bases and V 2 bases, and 15 bases lay outside the gene matches.

In DNA form, the CDR3 reads TGTGCCAGCAGTTACCTTGTGGCAGCGCCGAGGAAAAACATTCAGTACTTC. It yields the protein CASSYLVAAPRKNIQYF. The chain uses TRBV6-2 or TRBV6-3 and TRBJ2-4; D is undetermined. Germline V CDR1 and CDR2: MNHEY, SVGEGT. This CDR3 comprises 17 residues. Trimming removed 2 bases at V and 4 bases at J, with 18 bases between.

The sample holds one count of this clonotype. The chain joins TRBV2 to TRBJ2-5; D is perhaps TRBD1 (5 bases). The V end was cut by 6 bases, the J end by 1 base, with 12 bases between. The CDR3 spans 14 residues. Germline CDR1 reads SNHLY; CDR2 reads FYNNEI. CDR3 in DNA: TGTGCCAGCAGCCACTATGGGGCCCAAGAGACCCAGTACTTC. This encodes CASSHYGAQETQYF.

The chain links TRBV4-2 to TRBJ2-1; unclear D gene. Germline assignment: CDR1 LGHNA and CDR2 YNFKEQ. This CDR3 comprises 16 residues. V dropped 1 base and J dropped 7 bases, with 17 bases sitting between them. CDR3 in amino acids: CASSQASLPWGNEQFF. DNA for the CDR3: TGTGCCAGCAGCCAAGCTAGTTTGCCCTGGGGAAATGAGCAGTTCTTC.

In this sample, this clonotype turned up many times. The gene calls are TRBV12-3 or TRBV12-4 and TRBJ1-5, with TRBD1 as a possible D gene (6 bases). V dropped 8 bases and J dropped 4 bases, with 12 bases sitting between them. The CDR3 length is 13 residues. CDR3 protein: CASSRTGNQPQHF. The CDR3 DNA follows: TGTGCCAGCTCGCGAACAGGGAATCAGCCCCAGCATTTT.

The table lists this clonotype with a few counts. The rearrangement uses TRBV7-8 and TRBJ1-5; 8 bases align to TRBD1. The CDR3 sequence is 16 residues long. Unmatched junction bases numbered 8, after V lost 1 base and J lost 6 bases. Germline V gene lookup returns CDR1 SGHVS and CDR2 FQNEAQ. The CDR3 region has the DNA TGTGCCAGCAGCTTAGGCCCAGGGGGCATTGGTCAGCCCCAGCATTTT. Translating it yields CASSLGPGGIGQPQHF.

This clonotype was counted only a few times. This rearrangement joins TRBV7-9 to TRBJ1-5; D is unclear. Looked up from germline, CDR1 is SEHNR and CDR2 is FQNEAQ (reference sequence). With 3 bases removed from V and 7 bases from J, the gap between germline ends came to 13 bases. The CDR3 spans 14 residues. The CDR3 region is CASSFGSFDQPQHF. The CDR3 DNA is TGTGCCAGCAGCTTCGGGTCCTTTGACCAGCCCCAGCATTTT.

In its sample, this clonotype was seen many times. The chain joins TRBV7-2 to TRBJ1-6; 7 bases align to TRBD1. V lost 7 bases to trimming and J lost 0 bases; unmatched junction nucleotides: 12. The CDR3 extends over 18 amino acids. The germline V gene has CDR1 SGHTA and CDR2 FQGNSA. CDR3 region: CASTGQEGPSSYNSPLHF. For the CDR3, the DNA is TGTGCCAGCACCGGACAGGAAGGTCCTAGCTCCTATAATTCACCCCTCCACTTT.

This clonotype was seen many times. V is TRBV7-2 and J is TRBJ2-3; TRBD2 matches at 10 bases. With 5 bases clipped from V and 1 base from J, the junction kept 6 bases outside the gene matches. The CDR3 is 16 residues long. CDR1 SGHTA and CDR2 FQGNSA come from the germline V gene. The CDR3 DNA sequence: TGTGCCAGCAGCCCAGGGGGGACTAGCGGCACAGATACGCAGTATTTT. This sequence encodes CASSPGGTSGTDTQYF. The full variable domain, with the rest looked up from reference TRBV7-2 and TRBJ2-3, is GAGVSQSPSNKVTEKGKDVELRCDPISGHTALYWYRQSLGQGLEFLIYFQGNSAPDKSGLPSDRFSAERTGGSVSTLTIQRTQQEDSAVYLCASSPGGTSGTDTQYFGPGTRLTVL.

V usage is TRBV5-1 and J usage is TRBJ1-1, with a weak D call TRBD1 (5 bases). This CDR3 is built from 16 residues. Germline V gene data show CDR1 as SGHRS and CDR2 as YFSETQ. Trimming left V 3 bases short and J 8 bases short, with 23 bases between. This CDR3 reads CASSSVSVVMRGEAFF. In DNA form, the CDR3 reads TGCGCCAGCAGCTCGGTAAGTGTCGTCATGAGGGGCGAAGCTTTCTTT.

This clonotype has a count of ten or more. The V gene is TRBV28, the J gene TRBJ1-1, with D unclear. Germline V CDR1 and CDR2: MDHEN, SYDVKM. The CDR3 runs 14 residues. V lost 6 bases and J lost 0, with 11 bases in between. The CDR3, as DNA: TGTGCCAGCAGCCTGAACGACATGAACACTGAAGCTTTCTTT. Its protein product is CASSLNDMNTEAFF.

This clonotype showed up just a few times. J is TRBJ2-2 and V is TRBV4-2; 10 positions agree with TRBD2. The germline CDR1 and CDR2 sequences are LGHNA and YNFKEQ. Trimming took 1 base from V and 4 from J; bases not matched to a gene: 6. The CDR3 sequence is 17 residues long. The CDR3 DNA is TGTGCCAGCAGCCAAGCAAGCGGGGGGGCCGTCACCGGGGAGCTGTTTTTT. Protein sequence: CASSQASGGAVTGELFF.

This clonotype was picked up one time. The genes are TRBV2 and TRBJ1-4; D remains ambiguous. Germline loops: CDR1 SNHLY, CDR2 FYNNEI. The CDR3 spans 13 residues. Trimming stripped 4 bases from V and 5 bases from J, with 8 bases between. CDR3 region: CASSGRGNEKLFF. In DNA, the CDR3 is TGTGCCAGCAGTGGACGAGGGAATGAAAAACTGTTTTTT. The whole variable domain, filled in from reference TRBV2 and TRBJ1-4, reads EPEVTQTPSHQVTQMGQEVILRCVPISNHLYFYWYRQILGQKVEFLVSFYNNEISEKSEIFDDQFSVERPDGSNFTLKIRSTKLEDSAMYFCASSGRGNEKLFFGSGTQLSVL.

The CDR3 DNA reads TGTGCCAGCAGTTTTGGGGGTGGGGGGCGCACCACTGAAGCTTTCTTT. Translated: CASSFGGGGRTTEAFF. The chain recombines TRBV28 with TRBJ1-1, with D perhaps TRBD1 (6 bases). V lost 3 bases, J lost 4 bases, and 18 bases lay in between. The germline V gene has CDR1 MDHEN and CDR2 SYDVKM. The CDR3 totals 16 residues.

The rearrangement joins TRBV7-9 to TRBJ2-7, with 9 bases identical to TRBD2. V dropped 2 bases and J dropped 7; count of bases not matched to a gene: 9. Looked up from germline, CDR1 is SEHNR and CDR2 is FQNEAQ (reference sequence). CDR3 size: 15 residues. This CDR3 reads CASSLSAGGIFEQYF. The CDR3 DNA is TGTGCCAGCAGCTTATCAGCGGGAGGCATCTTTGAGCAGTACTTC.

This clonotype was picked up many times. The chain has TRBV11-3 and TRBJ2-2, with TRBD2 matching 10 bases. The V segment lost 0 bases and the J segment 2 bases; nucleotides outside the gene matches: 6. The CDR3 has 18 residues. Germline loops: CDR1 SGHNT, CDR2 YENEEA. CDR3 nucleotide sequence: TGTGCCAGCAGCTTAGATAGAATAGCGGGAGGCAACACCGGGGAGCTGTTTTTT. Translated: CASSLDRIAGGNTGELFF.